This TCR beta chain was sequenced during a study of cytomegalovirus exposure and HLA in healthy donors. General study findings and limits: Presence/absence analyses treated sequencing depth as roughly uniform across donors. Among TCR sequences, most were rare, though some public TCRs appeared in many donors. There were several of the most significant clusters that appeared linked to common viral pathogens in a later analysis.

Researchers ran the PCR with 60 Vbeta and 13 Jbeta primers. Only in-frame clones appear in the TCRdb table, and some are missing; sequencing was by immunoSEQ multiplex PCR. The sample has over 120,000 clones; about 73% are singletons. There are a few counts of this clone. Its antigen is not identified. The CDR3 has 15 residues. V was pared by 2 bases and J by 2 bases, with 5 bases of the junction left unmatched. Germline values: CDR1 SGDLS, CDR2 YYNGEE. Sequencing was performed on PBMCs. This receptor was obtained from an older woman in good health and CMV-seropositive. This chain uses TRBV9 with TRBJ2-3; 7 nucleotides match TRBD2. The CDR3 here is CASSVSAGTTDTQYF. The CDR3 DNA reads as TGTGCCAGCAGCGTGTCAGCGGGGACCACAGATACGCAGTATTTT.